This T cell receptor (beta chain) was found in a study of T-cell memory formation after mild COVID-19. Across the whole study: Most TCR clusters belonged to a single donor. Notes on the study in general: Pre-infection memory contained some responding clones, which suggested that cross-reactive memory had joined. A balance of CD4 and CD8 characterized clones contracting day 15 to 85, whereas later expanders leaned CD4+. Nothing showed for sure that second-wave clones peaking on day 37 were SARS-CoV-2 specific.

Concerning this clonotype: Antigen specificity is unknown.

TCRdb recomputed calls from the 5' RACE reads with MiXCR, one row per CDR3 protein. The sample carries 280,000 or so distinct CDR3 sequences, roughly 8.2% recorded once. The CDR3 is 13 amino acids. V lost 3 bases and J 3 bases, leaving 11 bases between the germline ends. CDR1 and CDR2 (germline): DFQATT, SNEGSKA (reference sequence). Sample: PBMCs or a T cell subset sorted from them (not recorded which). The TCR comes from a man younger than 35 who had mild COVID-19 (a few samples of this study predate the infection). Cell type and time point are not known. The V gene is TRBV20-1, the J gene TRBJ1-1, with D perhaps TRBD1 (6 bases). CDR3 loop: CSARGGRDTEAFF. As DNA, the CDR3 is TGCAGTGCTAGGGGGGGGCGAGACACTGAAGCTTTCTTT.